These T cell receptor beta chains were read from a single sample in a study of Ad26.COV2.S vaccination and SARS-CoV-2 variants. This table comes from immunoSEQ multiplex PCR, and its TCRdb copy is limited to in-frame clones, with some not included. This sample has approximately 410,000 clones, with about nine tenths found just once. This specimen consisted of peripheral blood, obtained in a trial of Ad26.COV2.S vaccine versus placebo. These TCRs come from a person aged 18-65 years who received the Ad26.COV2.S COVID-19 vaccine or a placebo. Each CDR3 is given with its conserved first and last residue. A D gene is named only where the DNA matches it firmly. Rows give clone size only sometimes, using once, few, many, or a class for an expanded clone.

TRBV6-5	TRBJ1-6	NA	NA	CASSYGNSPLHF	TGTGCCAGCAGTTACGGAAATTCACCCCTCCACTTT
TRBV6-2/TRBV6-3	TRBJ1-5	once	NA	CASSYGRLQPQHF	TGTGCCAGCAGTTACGGACGTCTTCAGCCCCAGCATTTT
TRBV6-5	TRBJ1-1	NA	NA	CASSYFTGLNTEAFF	TGTGCCAGCAGTTACTTTACGGGTTTGAACACTGAAGCTTTCTTT
TRBV2	TRBJ2-7	once	TRBD1	CASSEETGIVGEQYF	TGTGCCAGCAGTGAAGAGACAGGGATTGTGGGAGAGCAGTACTTC
TRBV6-6	TRBJ1-5	once	TRBD1	CATGGNQPQHF	TGTGCCACAGGGGGGAATCAGCCCCAGCATTTT
TRBV11-2	TRBJ1-1	few	NA	CASSSLVGGGVRAF	TGTGCCAGCAGTTCCCTGGTCGGGGGGGGTGTTCGGGCCTTT
TRBV7-2	TRBJ2-2	NA	NA	CASSLVQTGELFF	TGTGCCAGCAGCTTAGTACAAACCGGGGAGCTGTTTTTT
TRBV7-9	TRBJ2-7	NA	TRBD1	CASSFDRGLYEQYF	TGTGCCAGCAGCTTTGACAGGGGTTTATACGAGCAGTACTTC
TRBV27	TRBJ1-6	NA	NA	CASSLWPKLSSYNSPLHF	TGTGCCAGCAGTTTGTGGCCGAAGTTGAGCTCCTATAATTCACCCCTCCACTTT
TRBV5-1	TRBJ1-1	NA	TRBD1	CASSPGTGGRGTEAFF	TGCGCCAGCAGCCCCGGGACAGGGGGACGTGGGACTGAAGCTTTCTTT
TRBV7-6	TRBJ1-4	NA	NA	CASSLVERTFSHEKLFF	TGTGCCAGCAGCTTAGTAGAGCGGACCTTCTCGCATGAAAAACTGTTTTTT
TRBV28	TRBJ1-1	NA	NA	CASSQRPRNTEAFF	TGTGCCAGCAGCCAAAGACCAAGGAACACTGAAGCTTTCTTT
TRBV19	TRBJ2-1	NA	TRBD1	CASSIVGTGGLDEQFF	TGTGCCAGTAGTATAGTCGGGACAGGGGGCCTTGATGAGCAGTTCTTC
TRBV9	TRBJ1-1	NA	NA	CASSPDGFLGAEAFF	TGTGCCAGCAGCCCGGACGGATTCCTGGGGGCTGAAGCTTTCTTT
TRBV7-2	TRBJ2-7	NA	TRBD1	CASSATGSHPYEQYF	TGTGCCAGCAGTGCGACAGGGAGCCACCCCTACGAGCAGTACTTC
TRBV7-9	TRBJ1-2	NA	NA	CASSLPPLSAADGYTF	TGTGCCAGCAGCTTACCCCCCCTCAGCGCGGCAGATGGCTACACCTTC
TRBV19	TRBJ1-4	NA	TRBD1	CASSASGNRGINEKLFF	TGTGCCAGTAGTGCCTCGGGGAACAGGGGTATTAATGAAAAACTGTTTTTT
TRBV19	TRBJ2-2	NA	TRBD1	CASSLVQGAVFSGELFF	TGTGCCAGTAGTTTAGTCCAGGGGGCTGTTTTTTCCGGGGAGCTGTTTTTT
TRBV7-2	TRBJ2-3	NA	TRBD2	CASSLIAGGSTDTQYF	TGTGCCAGCAGCTTAATAGCGGGGGGTAGCACAGATACGCAGTATTTT
TRBV7-9	TRBJ1-2	NA	NA	CASSLGVAGSLYGYTF	TGTGCCAGCAGCTTAGGGGTGGCAGGGTCCTTATATGGCTACACCTTC
TRBV7-9	TRBJ2-3	NA	NA	CASSTTTRPTDTQYF	TGTGCCAGCAGCACGACGACTAGGCCCACAGATACGCAGTATTTT
TRBV4-3	TRBJ1-4	NA	NA	CASSPIVWDRYEKLFF	TGCGCCAGCAGCCCAATCGTCTGGGACCGTTATGAAAAACTGTTTTTT